Below are 28 T cell receptor beta chains sequenced from a single sample in a study of cytomegalovirus exposure and HLA in healthy donors. The primer mix had 60 Vbeta and 13 Jbeta primers. Generated by immunoSEQ multiplex PCR, the TCRdb table keeps only in-frame clones and is missing some. The table records fewer than 200,000 clones, roughly 88% of them present only once. Sequenced: PBMCs. The receptors were gathered from a girl aged 2 to 10 in good health and CMV-seropositive.

The V and J genes are TRBV7-2 and TRBJ2-1; perhaps TRBD2 as D (5 bases). Trimming took off 1 base at V and 8 bases at J, with 12 bases between the two ends. The germline CDR1 and CDR2 sequences are SGHTA and FQGNSA. The CDR3 extends over 14 amino acids. The CDR3 coding sequence is TGTGCCAGCAGCTTAGTAGTAGCGACCGATGAGCAGTTCTTC. Its translation: CASSLVVATDEQFF.

The chain has TRBV7-9 and TRBJ1-5, with TRBD1 identical over 12 bases. The V gene's germline CDR1 is SEHNR and CDR2 FQNEAQ (reference sequence). This CDR3 spans 19 amino acids. Trimming at V came to 5 bases and at J to 1 base, leaving 12 bases not matched to a gene. CDR3 amino acids: CASSPSPGTGGGSNQPQHF. The CDR3 DNA reads as TGTGCCAGCAGCCCATCCCCCGGGACAGGGGGCGGCAGCAATCAGCCCCAGCATTTT.

This chain links TRBV23-1 with TRBJ2-5, with D perhaps matching TRBD2 (5 bases). TRBV23-1 is an open reading frame whose function is uncertain. The CDR3 covers 17 residues. V lost 2 bases to trimming and J lost 2 bases, with 18 bases between them. As DNA, the CDR3 is TGCGCCAGCAGTCAAGGGAGATTTAGGCCAGATCAAGAGACCCAGTACTTC. Encoded protein: CASSQGRFRPDQETQYF.

This chain joins TRBV19 and TRBJ1-2; D gene uncertain. Germline V gene sequence: CDR1 LNHDA, CDR2 SQIVND (reference sequence). The CDR3 sequence is 14 residues long. The ends were cut back, 2 bases at V and 0 bases at J, with 7 bases in the middle. The CDR3 protein is CASSITGTNYGYTF. CDR3 coding DNA: TGTGCCAGTAGTATAACCGGGACTAACTATGGCTACACCTTC.

The rearrangement joins TRBV9 to TRBJ2-1; the match to TRBD2 covers 8 bases. CDR3 length equals 15 residues. Germline V gene lookup returns CDR1 SGDLS and CDR2 YYNGEE. J gave up 7 bases and V 0 bases, and 6 bases lay outside the gene matches. CDR3 loop: CASSVEQSGGNEQFF. Written as DNA, the CDR3 is TGTGCCAGCAGCGTAGAGCAATCGGGAGGGAATGAGCAGTTCTTC.

The chain carries TRBV27 and TRBJ1-2, with D unclear. Germline V gene data show CDR1 as MNHEY and CDR2 as SMNVEV (reference sequence). The CDR3 sequence is 14 residues long. V was pared by 2 bases and J by 1 base, with 8 bases between. CDR3 DNA: TGTGCCAGCAGTTTAAAGCCCCGTAACTATGGCTACACCTTC. Residues: CASSLKPRNYGYTF.

This clone was recorded only once. V usage is TRBV5-5 and J usage is TRBJ2-2; a possible D gene is TRBD2 (5 bases). The V gene's germline CDR1 is SGHKS and CDR2 YYEKEE (reference sequence). V was cut by 2 bases and J by 4 bases, with 12 bases left in between. The length of the CDR3 is 15 residues. In nucleotides, the CDR3 is TGTGCCAGCAGCTTCTCTCAGGAGGTCACCGGGGAGCTGTTTTTT. It specifies CASSFSQEVTGELFF.

This clone was seen only a few times. This chain uses TRBV21-1 with TRBJ1-1; no DNA check was done on the table's D call, TRBD1. TRBV21-1 is recorded as a pseudogene. The CDR3 has 16 amino acids. CDR3 sequence (DNA): TGTGCCAGCAGCTCAAGACAGGGTTCGGGAAAGACTGAAGCTTTCTTT. Amino acid sequence: CASSSRQGSGKTEAFF.

The V gene is TRBV11-3, the J gene TRBJ2-5; 8 bases line up with TRBD1. Germline-derived CDR1 and CDR2 are SGHNT and YENEEA. The junction had 2 bases not matched to a gene; V was cut back by 3 bases and J by 5 bases. CDR3 length: 13 amino acids. In nucleotides, the CDR3 is TGTGCCAGCAGCTTCAGGGGGCGGGAGACCCAGTACTTC. This encodes CASSFRGRETQYF.

The CDR3, as DNA: TGTGCCAGCAGCGTGACAGAAACTAATTCACCCCTCCACTTT. This gives the protein CASSVTETNSPLHF. This sequence joins TRBV9 and TRBJ1-6, with D possibly being TRBD1 (5 bases). CDR1 is SGDLS and CDR2 is YYNGEE in the germline V gene. There are 14 residues in the CDR3. V was pared by 2 bases and J by 6 bases, with 9 bases between.

The genes are TRBV2 and TRBJ2-7; tentative D call: TRBD1 (5 bases). V was clipped by 8 bases and J by 0 bases, with 11 bases between them. In germline, CDR1 is SNHLY, CDR2 FYNNEI. The CDR3 is made up of 13 amino acids. For the CDR3, the DNA is TGTGCCAGCGGCAGGGTCCGCTCCTACGAGCAGTACTTC. It is translated as CASGRVRSYEQYF.

V gene TRBV2 combines with J gene TRBJ2-7, with 13 bases that match TRBD2. The length of the CDR3 is 15 residues. Unmatched junction bases numbered 4, after V lost 3 bases and J lost 5 bases. The germline gives CDR1 SNHLY, CDR2 FYNNEI. Written as DNA, the CDR3 is TGTGCCAGCAGTGATTTTGGGACTAGCGGGAACGAGCAGTACTTC. It yields the protein CASSDFGTSGNEQYF.

The chain couples TRBV9 to TRBJ1-2, with a tentative D call TRBD1 (6 bases). This CDR3 contains 14 residues. Trimming took off 0 bases at V and 7 bases at J, with 13 bases between the two ends. Germline CDR1 SGDLS, CDR2 YYNGEE. The CDR3 region is CASSVDRVATGYTF. The DNA for the CDR3 is TGTGCCAGCAGCGTAGACAGGGTAGCGACTGGCTACACCTTC.

The V call is TRBV11-2, the J call TRBJ2-7; D perhaps matches TRBD2 (6 bases). The CDR3 has 18 amino acids. Germline CDR1 and CDR2: SGHAT and FQNNGV. V lost 1 base, J lost 3 bases, and 22 bases lay in between. The CDR3 loop reads CASSLGLKARETNYEQYF. For the CDR3, the DNA is TGTGCCAGCAGCTTAGGGCTTAAGGCTCGGGAGACCAACTACGAGCAGTACTTC.

Details on this clone: At one of its ends the junction is not consistent with the germline gene, which may arise from a read error. The gene calls are TRBV27 and TRBJ1-2; TRBD1 agrees at 8 bases. The germline V gene has CDR1 MNHEY and CDR2 SMNVEV (reference sequence). CDR3 length: 14 amino acids. CDR3 DNA sequence: TGTGCCAGCAGCATGACGACAGGGGACAGCGGCTACCCCTTC. This codes for CASSMTTGDSGYPF.

This clone was counted between two and nine times. This rearrangement joins TRBV4-1 to TRBJ2-1, with 9 bases matching TRBD1. From germline, CDR1 is MGHRA and CDR2 YSYEKL. The CDR3 totals 14 residues. V lost 1 base and J lost 8; bases outside the gene matches: 3. In DNA form, the CDR3 reads TGCGCCAGCAGCCAAGTACAGGGGGCGTATGAGCAGTTCTTC. Translating gives CASSQVQGAYEQFF.

This chain links TRBV28 with TRBJ2-7; D gene unclear. CDR3 length: 13 residues. The V end was cut by 8 bases, the J end by 3 bases, with 14 bases between. Germline V gene lookup returns CDR1 MDHEN and CDR2 SYDVKM. The CDR3 bases are TGTGCCAGCGGAATGTGGAGAGGCTACGAGCAGTACTTC. It translates to CASGMWRGYEQYF. Together with reference TRBV28 and TRBJ2-7, the CDR3 gives the full variable domain: DVKVTQSSRYLVKRTGEKVFLECVQDMDHENMFWYRQDPGLGLRLIYFSYDVKMKEKGDIPEGYSVSREKKERFSLILESASTNQTSMYLCASGMWRGYEQYFGPGTRLTVT.

For the CDR3, the DNA is TGTGCCAGCAGGGTACACGGGGGGAACACTGAAGCTTTCTTT. This sequence encodes CASRVHGGNTEAFF. V usage is TRBV25-1 and J usage is TRBJ1-1; D is possibly TRBD1 (5 bases). CDR3 length equals 14 residues. The germline V gene encodes CDR1 MGHDK and CDR2 SYGVNS. The ends were cut back, 6 bases at V and 1 base at J, with 12 bases in the middle.

V and J are TRBV7-2 and TRBJ2-1; TRBD2 aligns across 10 bases. Trimming cost V 0 bases and J 0 bases; bases outside gene matches: 5. The CDR3 is made up of 18 amino acids. From germline, CDR1 is SGHTA and CDR2 FQGNSA. The CDR3 is CASSLASGGISSYNEQFF. The CDR3 DNA is TGTGCCAGCAGCTTAGCTAGCGGGGGGATCAGCTCCTACAATGAGCAGTTCTTC.

This sequence joins TRBV6-5 and TRBJ2-1; 8 bases match TRBD2. Germline V gives CDR1 MNHEY, CDR2 SVGAGI. The CDR3 runs 16 residues. V dropped 0 bases and J dropped 12; count of bases not matched to a gene: 13. As DNA, the CDR3 is TGTGCCAGCAGTTACTCTCGGGCTAGCGGGTTTAAGGGGCAGTTCTTC. Translated: CASSYSRASGFKGQFF.

This chain uses TRBV20-1 with TRBJ1-2, with D possibly matching TRBD1 (5 bases). Germline assignment: CDR1 DFQATT and CDR2 SNEGSKA (reference sequence). V was clipped by 5 bases and J by 13 bases, with 8 bases between them. The CDR3 sequence is 8 residues long. CDR3 coding DNA: TGCAGTGCTCCAGGGTCCACCTTC. Its protein is CSAPGSTF.

The chain combines TRBV29-1 with TRBJ2-1; tentative D call: TRBD2 (6 bases). Germline V gene sequence: CDR1 SQVTM, CDR2 ANQGSEA. This CDR3 has 14 amino acids. V was shortened by 4 bases and J by 5 bases, with 15 bases between the two germline ends. CDR3 in DNA: TGCAGCGTTGGTGGGAGGACTTTAAACAATGAGCAGTTCTTC. Residues: CSVGGRTLNNEQFF.

The J gene is TRBJ2-1, the V gene TRBV6-5; D is possibly TRBD2 (5 bases). Trimming pared 6 bases from V and 10 bases from J, leaving 19 bases between. Germline V lookup: CDR1 MNHEY, CDR2 SVGAGI. This CDR3 contains 14 residues. The CDR3 spells CASSPTLSTGEQFF. For the CDR3, the DNA is TGTGCCAGCAGCCCAACCCTCTCCACGGGAGAGCAGTTCTTC.

This clone turned up a few times. The chain links TRBV6-1 to TRBJ2-7, with D unresolved. CDR1 MNHNS and CDR2 SASEGT come from the germline V gene. Trimming took 3 bases from V and 5 from J, leaving 2 bases between them. The CDR3 spans 10 residues. The CDR3 loop is CASSDNEQYF. CDR3 bases: TGTGCCAGCAGTGATAACGAGCAGTACTTC.

The chain recombines TRBV5-1 with TRBJ2-3; D is uncertain. The V gene lost 3 bases and the J gene lost 0 bases, with 14 bases spanning the gap. The CDR3 is 16 amino acids. Germline V gene data show CDR1 as SGHRS and CDR2 as YFSETQ. As DNA, the CDR3 is TGCGCCAGCAGCTCTTTCCTACGTGCTAGCACAGATACGCAGTATTTT. Translated, it gives CASSSFLRASTDTQYF.

The chain recombines TRBV30 with TRBJ2-7, with 13 bases identical to TRBD2. This CDR3 spans 15 amino acids. From germline, CDR1 is GTSNPN and CDR2 SVGIG (reference sequence). V lost 3 bases and J lost 0; bases outside the gene matches: 2. CDR3 nucleotide sequence: TGTGCCTGGAGGACTAGCGGGAGGAACTCCTACGAGCAGTACTTC. Encoded protein: CAWRTSGRNSYEQYF.

This chain uses TRBV6-1 with TRBJ1-5; 8 bases map to TRBD1. This CDR3 has 15 residues. Germline lookup yields CDR1 MNHNS and CDR2 SASEGT. Trimming at V came to 6 bases and at J to 4 bases, leaving 8 bases not matched to a gene. The CDR3 reads CASSPDRGGNQPQHF. CDR3 coding DNA: TGTGCCAGCAGCCCTGACAGGGGTGGGAATCAGCCCCAGCATTTT.

The CDR3 DNA sequence: TGCGCCAGCAGCTTGGCCGGGCCCAGACAGGGGAATTCACCCCTCCACTTT. Protein sequence: CASSLAGPRQGNSPLHF. V gene TRBV5-1 combines with J gene TRBJ1-6; 8 bases are shared with TRBD1. The CDR3 sequence is 17 residues long. The germline V gene has CDR1 SGHRS and CDR2 YFSETQ. Losses at the gene ends were 0 bases for V and 7 bases for J; bases not matched to a gene: 9.